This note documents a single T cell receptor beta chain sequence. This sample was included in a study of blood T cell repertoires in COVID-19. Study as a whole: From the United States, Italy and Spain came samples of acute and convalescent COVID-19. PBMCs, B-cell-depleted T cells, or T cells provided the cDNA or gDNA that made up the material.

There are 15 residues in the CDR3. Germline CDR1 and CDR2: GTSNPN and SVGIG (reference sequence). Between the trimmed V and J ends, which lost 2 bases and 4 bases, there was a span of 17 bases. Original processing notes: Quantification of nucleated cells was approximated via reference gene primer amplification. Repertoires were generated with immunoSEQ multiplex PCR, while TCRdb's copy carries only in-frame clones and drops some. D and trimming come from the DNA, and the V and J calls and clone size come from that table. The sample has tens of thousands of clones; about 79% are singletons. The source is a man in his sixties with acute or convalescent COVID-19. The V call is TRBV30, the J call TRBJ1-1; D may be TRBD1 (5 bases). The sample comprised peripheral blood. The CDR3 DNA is TGTGCCTGGAGTCCAATGGGACTTCTAGGCACTGAAGCTTTCTTT. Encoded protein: CAWSPMGLLGTEAFF. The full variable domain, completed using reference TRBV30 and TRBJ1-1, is SQTIHQWPATLVQPVGSPLSLECTVEGTSNPNLYWYRQAAGRGLQLLFYSVGIGQISSEVPQNLSASRPQDRQFILSSKKLLLSDSGFYLCAWSPMGLLGTEAFFGQGTRLTVV.